Here is one T cell receptor beta chain with its context. Its antigen is not known. The data derive from a study of cytomegalovirus exposure and HLA in healthy donors. Overall study results and limits: The study flagged about 150 TCR beta chains as cytomegalovirus-associated.

With 60 Vbeta and 13 Jbeta primers, the PCR was carried out. Profiling relied on immunoSEQ multiplex PCR, and the TCRdb table lists in-frame clones only, not all of them. The data hold roughly 100,000 clones, with around four fifths observed a single time. The CDR3 loop spans 16 amino acids. The J segment lost 4 bases and the V segment lost 5 bases, leaving 12 bases of the junction unmatched. Germline lookup yields CDR1 LNHDA and CDR2 SQIVND (reference sequence). The gene calls are TRBV19 and TRBJ2-5; 8 positions match TRBD1. The origin of this receptor is a middle-aged man in good health and CMV-seronegative. What was sequenced was PBMCs. CDR3 sequence (DNA): TGTGCCAGTAGTTTGCGGACAGGGTGGGTCAGAGAGACCCAGTACTTC. Protein: CASSLRTGWVRETQYF. Full variable domain (rest looked up from reference TRBV19 and TRBJ2-5): DGGITQSPKYLFRKEGQNVTLSCEQNLNHDAMYWYRQDPGQGLRLIYYSQIVNDFQKGDIAEGYSVSREKKESFPLTVTSAQKNPTAFYLCASSLRTGWVRETQYFGPGTRLLVL.